The T cell receptor beta chain described here comes from a study of early T cells in non-severe SARS-CoV-2 infection. This clonotype came up a few times. TCRdb ran MiXCR on the 5' RACE reads and lists one entry per CDR3 protein. Found here are about 58,000 distinct CDR3 sequences, around 12% of them singletons; the top ten hold approximately 1.1%. Looked up from germline, CDR1 is LGHDT and CDR2 is YNNKEL (reference sequence). The length of the CDR3 is 16 residues. V was trimmed by 0 bases and J by 8 bases, leaving 14 bases between them. The V and J genes are TRBV3-1 and TRBJ1-6, with unresolved D. The sample consisted of whole blood, taken at baseline. The clonotype originates from an adult who was a healthcare worker with PCR-confirmed SARS-CoV-2 infection or an uninfected control (not recorded which). The donor label of this sample is uncertain. The DNA for the CDR3 is TGTGCCAGCAGCCAAGATGGGCAGGTGGTTTATTCACCCCTCCACTTT. Amino acids: CASSQDGQVVYSPLHF. The entire variable domain, with the rest obtained from reference TRBV3-1 and TRBJ1-6, is as follows: DTAVSQTPKYLVTQMGNDKSIKCEQNLGHDTMYWYKQDSKKFLKIMFSYNNKELIINETVPNRFSPKSPDKAHLNLHINSLELGDSAVYFCASSQDGQVVYSPLHFGNGTRLTVT.